The TCR beta chain described here comes from a study of PD-L1 blockade in urothelial cancer. The overall study: The study started patients on atezolizumab around 2014, giving 1,200 mg intravenously every 3 weeks. Blood yielded a median of around 150,000 T cells per sample.

As to time point: pretreatment peripheral blood. Anywhere from 1 to 8 samples came from each patient, spanning pretreatment and on-treatment. This CDR3 comprises 16 residues. Germline CDR1 is LNHDA and CDR2 is SQIVND (reference sequence). With V trimmed by 5 bases and J by 1 base, 7 bases remained unmatched. This table comes from immunoSEQ multiplex PCR, and its TCRdb copy is limited to in-frame clones, with some not included. The sample comprises under 80,000 clones, about four fifths of which are singletons, and 5% to 7% rests with the top ten. V and J are TRBV19 and TRBJ2-3, with 9 bases identical to TRBD1. The sequence derives from a man between 65 and 85 years old with urothelial cancer. The material sequenced was PBMCs, taken around atezolizumab (anti-PD-L1) treatment. In DNA, the CDR3 is TGTGCCAGTAGTCCCATGGACAGGGGAGGCACAGATACGCAGTATTTT. Protein sequence: CASSPMDRGGTDTQYF.